The text below deals with one TCR beta chain. These data originate in a study of blood T cell repertoires in COVID-19. Across the whole study: T cells, B-cell-depleted T cells, or PBMCs supplied cDNA or gDNA.

There are 15 residues in the CDR3. Trimming left V 3 bases short and J 0 bases short, with 11 bases between. Germline V CDR1 and CDR2: SGHTA, FQGNSA. In the authors' methods: Amplification with reference gene primers provided the estimates of nucleated cell counts. TCRdb's table, derived via immunoSEQ multiplex PCR, lists solely in-frame clones and lacks some. For V, J and clone size, that table is used; D and trimming come from the DNA. Altogether around 100,000 clones are present, over 75% being singletons, with the ten largest covering roughly 13%. The receptor was derived from a human donor in a cohort sampled during active COVID-19. The specimen was peripheral blood. J is TRBJ2-5 and V is TRBV7-2; no firm D call. In DNA, the CDR3 is TGTGCCAGCAGCTTGAGGCCTTTGTACCAAGAGACCCAGTACTTC. Its translation is CASSLRPLYQETQYF.